The clone carrying this TCR beta chain was counted a few times. These data originate in a study of human T cells and chemical hapten exposure. Across the whole study: Once 0.01% DPC had been applied to the upper back by patch test, readings were taken at 6 days.

Trimming took 2 bases from V and 4 from J; bases not matched to a gene: 5. Germline loops: CDR1 SGHRS, CDR2 YFSETQ. This CDR3 comprises 14 residues. Described time point: pre-sensitization, week 0. The treatment was: therapeutic diphenylcyclopropenone sensitization with weekly scalp DPC. Prior to each patch test being applied, blood was drawn. A single record per CDR3 protein comes from TCRdb applying MiXCR to the RACE reads. The profile shows 200,000 to 300,000 distinct CDR3 sequences, approximately 8.6% of them singletons. The sample consisted of whole blood, taken in connection with sensitization to the hapten diphenylcyclopropenone (DPC). The chain has TRBV5-1 and TRBJ2-7, with TRBD1 identical over 8 bases. This TCR derives from a woman aged 40 to 50 with alopecia areata. Some clones in this sample may be carry-over from other donors' samples. CDR3 loop: CASSFGTGFYEQYF. Written as DNA, the CDR3 is TGCGCCAGCAGCTTCGGGACAGGATTTTACGAGCAGTACTTC. The full variable domain, completed using reference TRBV5-1 and TRBJ2-7, is KAGVTQTPRYLIKTRGQQVTLSCSPISGHRSVSWYQQTPGQGLQFLFEYFSETQRNKGNFPGRFSGRQFSNSRSEMNVSTLELGDSALYLCASSFGTGFYEQYFGPGTRLTVT.